This TCR beta chain was identified in a study of blood T cell repertoires in COVID-19. Turning to the study itself: Material from acute and convalescent COVID-19 was sourced from the United States, Italy and Spain. Nucleic acid was either cDNA or gDNA, and it came from T cells, B-cell-depleted T cells, or PBMCs.

V was pared by 3 bases and J by 1 base, with 10 bases between. The germline V gene has CDR1 SGHAT and CDR2 FQNNGV. CDR3 size: 15 residues. Methods used by the authors: Cell counts per sample came from amplifying reference gene primers. Only in-frame clones appear in the TCRdb table, and some are missing; sequencing was by immunoSEQ multiplex PCR. The V and J calls and the clone size are those of that table, but D and trimming were determined from the DNA. The repertoire includes 150,000 to 200,000 clones, approximately 84% of them detected once, and roughly 3% sits in the top ten. This TCR was recovered from a human donor with acute or convalescent COVID-19. The donor label of this sample is uncertain. The V call is TRBV11-2, the J call TRBJ2-4, with a possible D match to TRBD1 (5 bases). Material: peripheral blood. CDR3 coding DNA: TGTGCCAGCAGCTTGCCAGGGCGGGCCAAAAACATTCAGTACTTC. It yields the protein CASSLPGRAKNIQYF.